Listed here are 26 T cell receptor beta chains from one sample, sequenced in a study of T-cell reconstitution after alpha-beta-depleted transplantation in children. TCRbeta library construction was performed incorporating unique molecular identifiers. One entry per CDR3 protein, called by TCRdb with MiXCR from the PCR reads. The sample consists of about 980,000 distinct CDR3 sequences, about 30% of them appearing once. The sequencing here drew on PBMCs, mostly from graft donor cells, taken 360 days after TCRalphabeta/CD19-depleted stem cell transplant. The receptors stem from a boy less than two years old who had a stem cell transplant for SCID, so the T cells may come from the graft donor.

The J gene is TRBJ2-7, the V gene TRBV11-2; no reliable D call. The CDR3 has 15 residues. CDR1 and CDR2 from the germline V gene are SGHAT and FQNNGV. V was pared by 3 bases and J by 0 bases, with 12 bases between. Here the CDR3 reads CASSFGSLGSYEQYF. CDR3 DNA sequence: TGTGCCAGCAGCTTTGGGTCTTTGGGCTCCTACGAGCAGTACTTC.

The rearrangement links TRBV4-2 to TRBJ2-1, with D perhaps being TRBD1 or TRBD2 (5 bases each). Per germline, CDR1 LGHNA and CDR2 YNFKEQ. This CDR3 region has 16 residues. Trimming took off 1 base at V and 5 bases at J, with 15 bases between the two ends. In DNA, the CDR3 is TGTGCCAGCAGCCAAGTTGGGGCTAGCCCAGACAATGAGCAGTTCTTC. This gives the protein CASSQVGASPDNEQFF.

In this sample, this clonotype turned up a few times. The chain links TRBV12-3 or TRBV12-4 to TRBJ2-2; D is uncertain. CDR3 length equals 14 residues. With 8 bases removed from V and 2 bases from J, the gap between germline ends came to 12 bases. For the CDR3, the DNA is TGTGCCAGCCTTTTGGAGCCCAACACCGGGGAGCTGTTTTTT. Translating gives CASLLEPNTGELFF.

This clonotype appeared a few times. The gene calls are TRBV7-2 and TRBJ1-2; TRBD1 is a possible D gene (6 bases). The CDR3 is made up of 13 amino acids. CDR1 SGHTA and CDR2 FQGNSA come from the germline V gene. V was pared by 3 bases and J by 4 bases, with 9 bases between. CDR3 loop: CASSFVTGYGYTF. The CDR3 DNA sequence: TGTGCCAGCAGCTTTGTGACAGGCTATGGCTACACCTTC.

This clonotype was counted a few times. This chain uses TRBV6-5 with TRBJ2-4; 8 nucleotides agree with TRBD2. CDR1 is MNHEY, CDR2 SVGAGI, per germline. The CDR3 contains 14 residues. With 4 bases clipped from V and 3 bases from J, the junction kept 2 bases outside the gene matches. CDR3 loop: CASSSRGGKNIQYF. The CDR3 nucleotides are TGTGCCAGCAGTTCCCGGGGGGGCAAAAACATTCAGTACTTC.

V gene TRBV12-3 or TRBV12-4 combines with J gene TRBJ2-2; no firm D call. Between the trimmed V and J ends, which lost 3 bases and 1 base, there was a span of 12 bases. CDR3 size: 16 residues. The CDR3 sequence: CASSFPPPKNTGELFF. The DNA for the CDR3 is TGTGCCAGCAGTTTTCCTCCGCCCAAGAACACCGGGGAGCTGTTTTTT.

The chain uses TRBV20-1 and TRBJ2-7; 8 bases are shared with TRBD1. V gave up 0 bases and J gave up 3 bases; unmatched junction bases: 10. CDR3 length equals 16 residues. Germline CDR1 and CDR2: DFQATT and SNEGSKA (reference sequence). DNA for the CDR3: TGCAGTGCTAGAGAAGCCCCGCAGGGGGCTAACTACGAGCAGTACTTC. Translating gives CSAREAPQGANYEQYF.

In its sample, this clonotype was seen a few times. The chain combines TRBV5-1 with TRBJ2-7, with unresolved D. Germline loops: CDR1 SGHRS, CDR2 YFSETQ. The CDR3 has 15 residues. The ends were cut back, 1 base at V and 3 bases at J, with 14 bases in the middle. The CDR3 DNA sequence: TGCGCCAGCAGCTTGAAGCAGAGGAGAAGCTACGAGCAGTACTTC. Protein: CASSLKQRRSYEQYF.

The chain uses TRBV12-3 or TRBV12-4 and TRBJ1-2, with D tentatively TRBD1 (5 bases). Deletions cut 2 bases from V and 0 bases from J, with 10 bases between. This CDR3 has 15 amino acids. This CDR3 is CASSLSGPTNYGYTF. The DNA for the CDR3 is TGTGCCAGCAGTTTATCGGGACCCACTAACTATGGCTACACCTTC.

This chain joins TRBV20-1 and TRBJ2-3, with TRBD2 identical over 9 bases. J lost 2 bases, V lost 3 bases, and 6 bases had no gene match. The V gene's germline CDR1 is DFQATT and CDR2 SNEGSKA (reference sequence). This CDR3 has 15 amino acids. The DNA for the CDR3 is TGCAGTGCTAGTAAGCGGGGGGCAATCACAGATACGCAGTATTTT. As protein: CSASKRGAITDTQYF.

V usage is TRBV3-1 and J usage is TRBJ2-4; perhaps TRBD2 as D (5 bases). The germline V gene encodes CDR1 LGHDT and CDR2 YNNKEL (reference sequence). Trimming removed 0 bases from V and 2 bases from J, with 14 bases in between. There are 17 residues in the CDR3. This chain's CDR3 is CASSQEGSETTKNIQYF. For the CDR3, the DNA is TGTGCCAGCAGCCAAGAGGGCTCTGAGACTACCAAAAACATTCAGTACTTC.

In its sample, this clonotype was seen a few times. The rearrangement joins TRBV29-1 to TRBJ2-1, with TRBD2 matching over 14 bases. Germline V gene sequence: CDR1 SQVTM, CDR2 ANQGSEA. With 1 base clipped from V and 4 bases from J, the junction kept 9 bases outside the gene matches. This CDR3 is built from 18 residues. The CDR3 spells CSVEAGTSGGGGYNEQFF. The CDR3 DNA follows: TGCAGCGTTGAAGCCGGGACTAGCGGGGGAGGCGGGTACAATGAGCAGTTCTTC.

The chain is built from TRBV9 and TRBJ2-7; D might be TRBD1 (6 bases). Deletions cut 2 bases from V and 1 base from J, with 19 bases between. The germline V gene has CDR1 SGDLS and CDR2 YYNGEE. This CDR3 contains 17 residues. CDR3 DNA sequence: TGTGCCAGCAGCGTGAGCAAGGGGGTACGGCTTTCCTACGAGCAGTACTTC. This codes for CASSVSKGVRLSYEQYF.

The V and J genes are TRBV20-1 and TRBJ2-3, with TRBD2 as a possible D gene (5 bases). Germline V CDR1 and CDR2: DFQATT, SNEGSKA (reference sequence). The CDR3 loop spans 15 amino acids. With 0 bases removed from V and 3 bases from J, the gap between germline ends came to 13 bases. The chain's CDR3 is CSARDDRTATDTQYF. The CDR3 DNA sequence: TGCAGTGCTAGAGATGACCGGACTGCAACAGATACGCAGTATTTT.

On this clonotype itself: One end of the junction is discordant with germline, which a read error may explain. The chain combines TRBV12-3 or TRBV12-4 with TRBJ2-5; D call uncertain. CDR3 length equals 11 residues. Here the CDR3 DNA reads TGTGCCAACAGTTTAGAAGAGACCCAGTACTTC. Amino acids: CANSLEETQYF.

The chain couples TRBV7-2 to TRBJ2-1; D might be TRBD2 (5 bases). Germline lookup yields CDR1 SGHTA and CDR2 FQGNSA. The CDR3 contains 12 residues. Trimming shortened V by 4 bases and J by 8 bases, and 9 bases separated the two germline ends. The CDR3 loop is CASSYPGYEQFF. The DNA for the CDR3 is TGTGCCAGCAGCTATCCGGGATATGAGCAGTTCTTC.

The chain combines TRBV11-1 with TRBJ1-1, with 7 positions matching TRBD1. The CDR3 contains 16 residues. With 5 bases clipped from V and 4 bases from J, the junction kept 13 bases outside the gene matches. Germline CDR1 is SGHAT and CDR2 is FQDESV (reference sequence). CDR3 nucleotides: TGTGCCAGCAGCATCCGGGGAGGGGGCAGTTTCACTGAAGCTTTCTTT. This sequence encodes CASSIRGGGSFTEAFF.

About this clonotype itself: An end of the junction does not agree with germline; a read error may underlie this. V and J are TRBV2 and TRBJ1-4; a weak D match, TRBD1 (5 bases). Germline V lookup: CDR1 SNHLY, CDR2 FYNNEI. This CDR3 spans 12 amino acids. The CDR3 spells CASVRSPGPGIF. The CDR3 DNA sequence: TGTGCCAGCGTCCGTTCGCCGGGACCAGGAATTTTT.

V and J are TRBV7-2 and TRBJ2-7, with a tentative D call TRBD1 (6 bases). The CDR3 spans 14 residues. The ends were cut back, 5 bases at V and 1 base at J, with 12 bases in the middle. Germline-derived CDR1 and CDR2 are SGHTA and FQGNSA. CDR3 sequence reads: CASSLDSGSYEQYF. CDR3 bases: TGTGCCAGCAGCCTGGACAGTGGTTCCTACGAGCAGTACTTC. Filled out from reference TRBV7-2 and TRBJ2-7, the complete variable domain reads GAGVSQSPSNKVTEKGKDVELRCDPISGHTALYWYRQSLGQGLEFLIYFQGNSAPDKSGLPSDRFSAERTGGSVSTLTIQRTQQEDSAVYLCASSLDSGSYEQYFGPGTRLTVT.

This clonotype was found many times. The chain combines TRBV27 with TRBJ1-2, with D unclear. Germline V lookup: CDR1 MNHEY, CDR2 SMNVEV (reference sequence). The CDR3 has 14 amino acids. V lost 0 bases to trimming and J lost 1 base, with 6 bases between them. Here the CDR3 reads CASSLSSGNYGYTF. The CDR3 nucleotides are TGTGCCAGCAGTTTATCCTCGGGTAACTATGGCTACACCTTC.

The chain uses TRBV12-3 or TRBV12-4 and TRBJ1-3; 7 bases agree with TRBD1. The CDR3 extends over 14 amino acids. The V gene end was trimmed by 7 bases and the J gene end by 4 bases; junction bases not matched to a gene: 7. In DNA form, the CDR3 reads TGTGCCAGCAATAAGGGGGCGAAAGGAAACACCATATATTTT. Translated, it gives CASNKGAKGNTIYF.

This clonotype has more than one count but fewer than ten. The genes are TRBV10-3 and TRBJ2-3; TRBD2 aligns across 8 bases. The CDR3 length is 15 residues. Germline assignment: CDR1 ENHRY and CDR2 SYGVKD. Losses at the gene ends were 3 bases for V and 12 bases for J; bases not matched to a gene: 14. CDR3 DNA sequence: TGTGCCATCAGTGAAGGGGGATCCACTAGCGGACGCCAGTATTTT. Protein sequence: CAISEGGSTSGRQYF.

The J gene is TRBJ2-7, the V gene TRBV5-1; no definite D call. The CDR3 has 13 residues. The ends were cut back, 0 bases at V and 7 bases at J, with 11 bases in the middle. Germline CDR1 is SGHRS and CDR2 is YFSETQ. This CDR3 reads CASSLGGQWEQYF. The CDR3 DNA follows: TGCGCCAGCAGCTTGGGCGGCCAGTGGGAGCAGTACTTC.

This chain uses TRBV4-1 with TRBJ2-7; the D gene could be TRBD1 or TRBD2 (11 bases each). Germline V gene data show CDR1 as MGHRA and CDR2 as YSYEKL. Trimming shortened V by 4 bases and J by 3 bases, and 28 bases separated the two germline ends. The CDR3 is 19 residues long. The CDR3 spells CASSPPGTGGLAAIYEQYF. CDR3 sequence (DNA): TGCGCCAGCAGCCCTCCGGGGACAGGGGGACTAGCGGCGATCTACGAGCAGTACTTC.

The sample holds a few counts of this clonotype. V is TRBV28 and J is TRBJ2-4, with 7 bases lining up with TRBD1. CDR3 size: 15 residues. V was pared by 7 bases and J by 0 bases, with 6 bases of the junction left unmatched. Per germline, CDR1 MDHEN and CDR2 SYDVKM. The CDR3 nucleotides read TGTGCCAGCACACGGGACAGCCTAGCCAAAAACATTCAGTACTTC. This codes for CASTRDSLAKNIQYF.

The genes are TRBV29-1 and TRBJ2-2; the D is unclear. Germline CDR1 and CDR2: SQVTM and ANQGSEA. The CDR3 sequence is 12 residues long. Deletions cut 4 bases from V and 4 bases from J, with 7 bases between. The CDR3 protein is CSVVAGTGELFF. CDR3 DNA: TGCAGCGTTGTGGCAGGCACCGGGGAGCTGTTTTTT.